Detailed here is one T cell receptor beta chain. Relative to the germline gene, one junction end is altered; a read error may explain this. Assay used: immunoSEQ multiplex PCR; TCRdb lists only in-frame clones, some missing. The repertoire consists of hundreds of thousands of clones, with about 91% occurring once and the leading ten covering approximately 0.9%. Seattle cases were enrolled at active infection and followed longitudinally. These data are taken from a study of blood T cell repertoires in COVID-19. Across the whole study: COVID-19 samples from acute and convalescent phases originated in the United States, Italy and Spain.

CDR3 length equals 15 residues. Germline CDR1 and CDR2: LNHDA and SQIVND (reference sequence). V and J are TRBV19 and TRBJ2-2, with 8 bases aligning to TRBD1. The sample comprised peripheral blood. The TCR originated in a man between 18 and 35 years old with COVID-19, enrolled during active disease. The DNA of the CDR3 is TGTGCCAGTAATATAGGGACAGGTAACACCGGGGAGCTGTTTTTT. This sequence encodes CASNIGTGNTGELFF.